These T cell receptor beta chains were read from a single sample in a study of blood T cells in healthy people across ages. TCRdb re-analysed the 5' RACE reads in MiXCR, keeping a single row per CDR3 protein. The data hold roughly 700,000 distinct CDR3 sequences, with roughly 49% observed a single time. Sequenced material: blood. The receptors derive from a woman between 55 and 75 years old in good health. Each CDR3 is given with its conserved first and last residue. Each record gives: D gene, J gene, CDR3 length, V gene, clone size, CDR3 DNA, CDR3 protein. D genes are given only for firm matches. Only some rows state a clone size, as once, few, many or a class for expanded clones.

TRBD1 TRBJ1-2 17 TRBV27 few TGTGCCAGCAGTTTCCGGGACAGGGCGAAATTTAACTATGGCTACACCTTC CASSFRDRAKFNYGYTF
NA TRBJ2-7 15 TRBV7-2 few TGTGCCAGCAGCGTACCCCAGTCTATCCTCTACGAGCAGTACTTC CASSVPQSILYEQYF
NA TRBJ2-5 12 TRBV29-1 many TGCAGCGTGGATGGGTCTCAGGCGACCCAGTACTTC CSVDGSQATQYF
TRBD1 TRBJ2-1 14 TRBV10-3 NA TGTGCCATCAGTGACGCAGGGGGCTGGAATGAGCAGTTCTTC CAISDAGGWNEQFF
NA TRBJ1-2 15 TRBV4-3 NA TGCGCCAGCAGCCAAGCAGTAACAGGGTCCCAGGGCTACACCTTC CASSQAVTGSQGYTF
NA TRBJ2-1 13 TRBV24-1 NA TGTGCCACCAGTGACAGGGGATACAATGAGCAGTTCTTC CATSDRGYNEQFF
NA TRBJ2-7 13 TRBV27 NA TGTGCCAGCAGAAGGGCAGCGAACTACGAGCAGTACTTC CASRRAANYEQYF
NA TRBJ2-3 14 TRBV20-1 NA TGCAGTGCTAGAAGGGGAAGCGACACAGATACGCAGTATTTT CSARRGSDTDTQYF
TRBD1 TRBJ2-7 12 TRBV7-6 few TGTGTCAGCAGCTTACAGGGGCACGAGCAGTACTTC CVSSLQGHEQYF
NA TRBJ2-1 12 TRBV6-5 NA TGTGCCAGCAGCCGCGGGGTCGATGAGCAGTTCTTC CASSRGVDEQFF
TRBD1 TRBJ1-2 15 TRBV20-1 NA TGCAGTGCTAGACCACGACAGGGATGGGACTATGGCTACACCTTC CSARPRQGWDYGYTF
NA TRBJ1-1 14 TRBV12-3/TRBV12-4 NA TGTGCCAGCAGGGACGACAGACCGAAGACTGAAGCTTTCTTT CASRDDRPKTEAFF
NA TRBJ2-7 14 TRBV5-1 NA TGCGCCAGCAGCTTTCGTGGGAGCGGCTACGAGCAGTACTTC CASSFRGSGYEQYF
NA TRBJ1-4 14 TRBV6-5 NA TGTGCCAGCAGTCGGGACGGAATTAATGAAAAACTGTTTTTT CASSRDGINEKLFF
TRBD1 TRBJ1-6 14 TRBV7-2 few TGTGCCAGCAGCGCGGGACAGGGTTATTCACCCCTCCACTTT CASSAGQGYSPLHF
TRBD1 TRBJ2-7 14 TRBV5-1 NA TGCGCCAGCAGCCTTCTGACAGGGACCTACGAGCAGTACTTC CASSLLTGTYEQYF
NA TRBJ1-6 13 TRBV7-3 NA TGTGCCAGCAGCCCGACCCGGGATTCACCCCTCCACTTT CASSPTRDSPLHF
NA TRBJ2-5 15 TRBV20-1 NA TGCAGTGCTAGAGATCTGAGGAGGGGTAAAGAGACCCAGTACTTC CSARDLRRGKETQYF
NA TRBJ2-5 12 TRBV29-1 NA TGCAGCGTTGAAGAAAGGGCAGGGGTCCAGTACTTC CSVEERAGVQYF
NA TRBJ2-1 16 TRBV5-1 NA TGCGCCAGCAGCTTGGCCGACAGGAGCTCCTACAATGAGCAGTTCTTC CASSLADRSSYNEQFF
TRBD1 TRBJ1-2 15 TRBV27 few TGTGCCAGCAGTACTTCCCGACAGGGACTGTATGGCTACACCTTC CASSTSRQGLYGYTF
TRBD2 TRBJ2-3 15 TRBV20-1 few TGCAGTGCTAGAGATCGAGTGGGAGGGGTAGATACGCAGTATTTT CSARDRVGGVDTQYF
NA TRBJ2-7 16 TRBV7-2 NA TGTGCCAGCAGCTTAGTCGGGGGATACTCCTACAATGAGCAGTACTTC CASSLVGGYSYNEQYF
TRBD2 TRBJ2-4 12 TRBV3-1 NA TGTGCCAGCAGCCACCCCGCGGGGGAGCAGTACTTC CASSHPAGEQYF
NA TRBJ1-2 13 TRBV29-1 NA TGCAGCGTTGAACAGGGGATAGGCAATGGCTACATCTTC CSVEQGIGNGYIF
TRBD2 TRBJ2-1 13 TRBV2 NA TGTGCCAGCAGAGCGGGACTAGCGGGAGAGCAGTTCTTC CASRAGLAGEQFF
NA TRBJ2-5 14 TRBV5-1 NA TGCGCCAGCAGCGGAACCGGGACGCGGGAGACCCAGTACTTC CASSGTGTRETQYF
NA TRBJ2-1 14 TRBV3-1 many TGTGCCAGCAGCCGGGTTAGTGATGTTCGGGAGCAGTTCTTC CASSRVSDVREQFF
NA TRBJ1-2 12 TRBV7-2 few TGTGCCAGCAGCTTAGTTGGATTTGGCTACACCTTC CASSLVGFGYTF
NA TRBJ2-7 13 TRBV7-2 NA TGTGCCAGCAGCTTAGGGTTCTACTACGAGCAGTACTTC CASSLGFYYEQYF
TRBD2 TRBJ2-1 16 TRBV20-1 NA TGCAGTGCTCCCCGGGCGGGAGGGAGCTCCTACAATGAGCAGTTCTTC CSAPRAGGSSYNEQFF
TRBD2 TRBJ2-5 17 TRBV7-2 NA TGTGCCAGCAGCTTAGCAATTGGTTTCAGGGAGGGAGAGACCCAGTACTTC CASSLAIGFREGETQYF
NA TRBJ1-5 18 TRBV6-2/TRBV6-3 once TGTGCCAGCAGTTCGACCCCTGGGGCTACCAGAGGCAATCAGCCCCAGCATTTT CASSSTPGATRGNQPQHF
NA TRBJ2-1 17 TRBV20-1 NA TGCAGTGCGAAATCTTCTACCGGGACTTACTCCTACAATGAGCAGTTCTTC CSAKSSTGTYSYNEQFF
NA TRBJ2-3 13 TRBV9 NA TGTGCCAGCGGGGAGGCAAACACAGATACGCAGTATTTT CASGEANTDTQYF
NA TRBJ1-2 12 TRBV20-1 NA TGCAGTGCTAGTGCAGGGCTCGATGGCTACACCTTC CSASAGLDGYTF
NA TRBJ2-7 13 TRBV19 NA TGTGCCAGTAGTATTCGGCAGACCTACGAGCAGTACTTC CASSIRQTYEQYF
NA TRBJ2-5 11 TRBV19 few TGTGCCAGTAGTATGAGCGAGACCCAGTACTTC CASSMSETQYF
TRBD1 TRBJ2-5 16 TRBV24-1 few TGTGCCACCAGTGAGGCGGGACAGGGGAACCAAGAGACCCAGTACTTC CATSEAGQGNQETQYF
TRBD1 TRBJ2-1 13 TRBV27 NA TGTGCCAGCAGTTCTAAGGGGGCGGGTGAGCAGTTCTTC CASSSKGAGEQFF
NA TRBJ2-5 12 TRBV12-3/TRBV12-4 NA TGTGCCAGCAGTTCAACCCGCCTTACGTGGTACTTC CASSSTRLTWYF
TRBD2 TRBJ2-3 16 TRBV2 NA TGTGCCAGCACGATCCAACGGGGGGGAGCCCTCGATACGCAGTATTTT CASTIQRGGALDTQYF
NA TRBJ2-5 17 TRBV15 NA TGTGCCACCAGCAGAGATCCGAGACTAGGACTTTATGAGACCCAGTACTTC CATSRDPRLGLYETQYF
TRBD2 TRBJ2-2 13 TRBV20-1 NA TGCAGTGCTACTCTAGCGGGAGCCGGCGGGCTGTTTTTT CSATLAGAGGLFF
NA TRBJ2-7 15 TRBV10-3 NA TGTGCCATCAGTGGAGTCTCCCAGGGATCCTACGAGCAGTACTTC CAISGVSQGSYEQYF
NA TRBJ1-1 13 TRBV12-3/TRBV12-4 NA TGTGCCAGCAGCTCAAATACAGGTTCGAAAGCTTTCTTT CASSSNTGSKAFF
TRBD2 TRBJ2-5 19 TRBV4-3 NA TGCGCCAGCAGCCAGAAAGATTGCAGAGCGGGAGAGGATGGAGAGACCCAGTACTTC CASSQKDCRAGEDGETQYF
TRBD1 TRBJ1-2 13 TRBV4-1 NA TGCGCCGGCAGCCAACAGGGGAACTATGGCTACACCTTC CAGSQQGNYGYTF
NA TRBJ2-6 18 TRBV11-1 NA TGTGCCAGCAGCTCCCTTGTTACTAGAGACTCTGGGGCCAACGTCCTGACTTTC CASSSLVTRDSGANVLTF
TRBD2 TRBJ2-1 15 TRBV3-1 once TGTGCCAGCAGCCGACTAGGACTAGTCCCCAATGAGCAGTTCTTC CASSRLGLVPNEQFF
NA TRBJ2-1 15 TRBV20-1 NA TGCAGTGCTAGAGATCTCCGAGAACGATACAATGAGCAGTTCTTC CSARDLRERYNEQFF
TRBD2 TRBJ2-7 13 TRBV5-1 few TGCGCCAGCGTCGGACTAGTCAGCCACGAGCAGTACTTC CASVGLVSHEQYF
NA TRBJ2-7 15 TRBV28 few TGTGCCAGCAGGGACCCGGGACGGATGATCTACGAGCAGTACTTC CASRDPGRMIYEQYF
TRBD1 TRBJ1-1 16 TRBV7-2 NA TGTGCCAGCAGCGGACAGGGGGCTGGCTGGAACACTGAAGCTTTCTTT CASSGQGAGWNTEAFF
NA TRBJ1-4 14 TRBV27 NA TGTGCCAGCAGTTTTAGGGGTCATAATGAAAAACTGTTTTTT CASSFRGHNEKLFF